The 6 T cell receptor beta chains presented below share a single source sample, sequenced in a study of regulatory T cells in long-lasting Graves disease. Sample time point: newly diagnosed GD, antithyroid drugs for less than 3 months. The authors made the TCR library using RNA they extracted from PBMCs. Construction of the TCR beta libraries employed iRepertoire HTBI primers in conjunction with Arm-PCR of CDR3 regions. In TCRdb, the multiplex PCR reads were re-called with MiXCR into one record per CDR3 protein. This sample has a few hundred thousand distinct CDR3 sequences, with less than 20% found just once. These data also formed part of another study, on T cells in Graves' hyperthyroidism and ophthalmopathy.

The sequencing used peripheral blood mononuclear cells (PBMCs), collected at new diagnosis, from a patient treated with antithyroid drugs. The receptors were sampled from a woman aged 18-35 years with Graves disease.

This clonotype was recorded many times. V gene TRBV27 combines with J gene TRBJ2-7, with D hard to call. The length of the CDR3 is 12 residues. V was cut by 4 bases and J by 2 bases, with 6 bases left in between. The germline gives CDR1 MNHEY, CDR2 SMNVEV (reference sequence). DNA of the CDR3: TGTGCCAGCAGTTCTAGACCCTACGAGCAGTACTTC. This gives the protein CASSSRPYEQYF.

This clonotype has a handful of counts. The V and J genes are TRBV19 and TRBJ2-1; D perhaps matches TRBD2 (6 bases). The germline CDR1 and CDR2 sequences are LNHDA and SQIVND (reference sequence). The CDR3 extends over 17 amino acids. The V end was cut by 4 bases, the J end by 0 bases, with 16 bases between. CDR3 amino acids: CASSTYPGTASYNEQFF. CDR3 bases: TGTGCCAGTAGTACCTACCCCGGGACTGCCTCCTACAATGAGCAGTTCTTC.

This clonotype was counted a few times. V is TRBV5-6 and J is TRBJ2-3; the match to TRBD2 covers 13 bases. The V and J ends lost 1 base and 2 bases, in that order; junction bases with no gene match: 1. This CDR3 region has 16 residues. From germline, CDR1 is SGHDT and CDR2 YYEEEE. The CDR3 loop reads CASSLTSGRATDTQYF. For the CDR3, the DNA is TGTGCCAGCAGCTTGACTAGCGGGAGGGCCACAGATACGCAGTATTTT.

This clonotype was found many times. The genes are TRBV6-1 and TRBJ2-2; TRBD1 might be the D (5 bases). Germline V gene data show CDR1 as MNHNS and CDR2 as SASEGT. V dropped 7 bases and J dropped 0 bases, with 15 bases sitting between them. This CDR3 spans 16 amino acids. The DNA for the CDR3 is TGTGCCAGCACCGTGGACACTCGCCCGAACACCGGGGAGCTGTTTTTT. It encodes CASTVDTRPNTGELFF.

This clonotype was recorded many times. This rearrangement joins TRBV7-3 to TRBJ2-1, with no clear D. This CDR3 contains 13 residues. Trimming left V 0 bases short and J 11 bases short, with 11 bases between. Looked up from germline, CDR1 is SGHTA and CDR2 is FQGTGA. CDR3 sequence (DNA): TGTGCCAGCAGCTTAACGTTGTCTGGCCAGCAGTTCTTC. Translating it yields CASSLTLSGQQFF.

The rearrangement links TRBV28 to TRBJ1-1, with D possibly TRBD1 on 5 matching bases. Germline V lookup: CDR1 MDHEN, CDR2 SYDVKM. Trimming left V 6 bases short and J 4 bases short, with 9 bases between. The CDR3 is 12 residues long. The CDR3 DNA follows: TGTGCCAGCAGACGACAGCCCACTGAAGCTTTCTTT. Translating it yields CASRRQPTEAFF.